The 22 T cell receptor beta chains reported below all come from one sample, sequenced in a study of cytomegalovirus exposure and HLA in healthy donors. Primers: 60 Vbeta forward and 13 Jbeta reverse. Only in-frame clones appear in the TCRdb table, and some are missing; sequencing was by immunoSEQ multiplex PCR. The sample records about 110,000 clones, 15% being singletons. Input material: PBMCs. Receptors were obtained from a woman aged 18 to 35 in good health and CMV-seronegative.

This clone was found a few times. The J gene is TRBJ2-3, the V gene TRBV2; no clear D. CDR3 length: 12 amino acids. V was shortened by 5 bases and J by 4 bases, with 7 bases between the two germline ends. Per the germline V gene, CDR1 is SNHLY and CDR2 is FYNNEI. The CDR3 nucleotides are TGTGCCAGCAGTCCGCGTGCAGATACGCAGTATTTT. Translated, it gives CASSPRADTQYF.

This clone has a handful of counts. The V gene is TRBV5-4, the J gene TRBJ2-7, with TRBD1 identical over 7 bases. This CDR3 region has 14 residues. Unmatched junction bases numbered 6, after V lost 4 bases and J lost 2 bases. The germline CDR1 and CDR2 sequences are SGHNT and YYREEE (reference sequence). The CDR3 nucleotides read TGTGCCAGCAGCCTGACAGGGATGACCTACGAGCAGTACTTC. This codes for CASSLTGMTYEQYF.

This clone was seen a handful of times. V is TRBV28 and J is TRBJ2-7; 9 nucleotides match TRBD2. V lost 7 bases to trimming and J lost 2 bases; unmatched junction nucleotides: 9. CDR1 and CDR2 (germline): MDHEN, SYDVKM. The CDR3 loop spans 15 amino acids. CDR3 coding DNA: TGTGCCAGCACCCTTAGCGGGGGTCCAACCTACGAGCAGTACTTC. This encodes CASTLSGGPTYEQYF.

This clone was seen a few times. The rearrangement joins TRBV16 to TRBJ1-2; a possible D gene is TRBD1 (5 bases). Germline lookup yields CDR1 KGHSY and CDR2 FQNENV. V was cut by 0 bases and J by 3 bases, with 8 bases left in between. The CDR3 runs to 14 residues. CDR3 loop: CASSQSTGDYGYTF. The CDR3 DNA is TGTGCCAGCAGCCAATCTACAGGTGACTATGGCTACACCTTC. The full variable domain, in which reference TRBV16 and TRBJ1-2 provide the parts outside the CDR3, is GEEVAQTPKHLVRGEGQKAKLYCAPIKGHSYVFWYQQVLKNEFKFLISFQNENVFDETGMPKERFSAKCLPNSPCSLEIQATKLEDSAVYFCASSQSTGDYGYTFGSGTRLTVV.

This clone was counted a few times. This CDR3 is CASRVGGTEAFF. For the CDR3, the DNA is TGTGCCAGCAGAGTAGGCGGGACTGAAGCTTTCTTT. The chain carries TRBV13 and TRBJ1-1; D is unresolved. The CDR3 extends over 12 amino acids. Trimming removed 6 bases from V and 5 bases from J, with 10 bases in between. Looked up from germline, CDR1 is PRHDT and CDR2 is FYEKMQ (reference sequence).

The chain is built from TRBV4-2 and TRBJ2-1; 8 positions agree with TRBD2. Germline V lookup: CDR1 LGHNA, CDR2 YNFKEQ. The J segment lost 8 bases and the V segment lost 4 bases, leaving 10 bases of the junction unmatched. The CDR3 runs 15 residues. The CDR3 DNA follows: TGTGCCAGCAGCCCATCTCCCGGGGGGGCTTATGAGCAGTTCTTC. It yields the protein CASSPSPGGAYEQFF.

This clone was seen more than once but under ten times. The chain is built from TRBV15 and TRBJ1-3; no definite D call. Germline V gene data show CDR1 as LNHNV and CDR2 as YYDKDF (reference sequence). Trimming left V 1 base short and J 4 bases short, with 11 bases between. The CDR3 is made up of 15 amino acids. The CDR3 spells CATSRGSSAGNTIYF. Here the CDR3 DNA reads TGTGCCACCAGCAGAGGGTCAAGCGCCGGAAACACCATATATTTT.

The genes are TRBV2 and TRBJ1-6; D unresolved. The ends were cut back, 7 bases at V and 2 bases at J, with 15 bases in the middle. Germline assignment: CDR1 SNHLY and CDR2 FYNNEI. The CDR3 contains 16 residues. The CDR3, as DNA: TGTGCCAGCAAGGATCCCCGGGTCACCTATAATTCACCCCTCCACTTT. This translates into CASKDPRVTYNSPLHF.

The chain recombines TRBV28 with TRBJ1-1; D is uncertain. V was shortened by 5 bases and J by 1 base, with 11 bases between the two germline ends. The CDR3 has 14 amino acids. Germline CDR1 and CDR2: MDHEN and SYDVKM. The CDR3 DNA follows: TGTGCCAGCAGTCACCCGAGGGAGAACACTGAAGCTTTCTTT. Its protein product is CASSHPRENTEAFF.

This clone has just a few counts. The V and J genes are TRBV21-1 and TRBJ1-1. TRBV21-1 constitutes a pseudogene. This CDR3 contains 14 residues. DNA for the CDR3: TGTGCCAGCAGCAAAGGACTTAAGAACACTGAAGCTTTCTTT. This gives the protein CASSKGLKNTEAFF.

This clone has just a few counts. Here the CDR3 DNA reads TGCGCCAGCAGCGGCGGGTGGGGAGAGACCCAGTACTTC. This codes for CASSGGWGETQYF. The chain is built from TRBV5-1 and TRBJ2-5; a possible D gene is TRBD2 (5 bases). CDR3 length: 13 residues. Trimming left V 4 bases short and J 4 bases short, with 11 bases between. The V gene's germline CDR1 is SGHRS and CDR2 YFSETQ.

The chain uses TRBV6-1 and TRBJ1-1; D possibly corresponds to TRBD1 (6 bases). V lost 1 base and J 5 bases, leaving 23 bases between the germline ends. The germline V gene has CDR1 MNHNS and CDR2 SASEGT. The CDR3 runs 18 residues. CDR3 sequence reads: CASSEVGGVTNRGTEAFF. The CDR3 region has the DNA TGTGCCAGCAGTGAAGTAGGGGGTGTGACGAATAGGGGGACTGAAGCTTTCTTT.

The rearrangement uses TRBV28 and TRBJ1-5; 9 bases line up with TRBD1. The CDR3 extends over 15 amino acids. J was trimmed by 8 bases and V by 1 base; bases with no gene match: 6. Germline assignment: CDR1 MDHEN and CDR2 SYDVKM. CDR3 sequence: CASSLSGTGQEPQHF. In nucleotides, the CDR3 is TGTGCCAGCAGTTTATCCGGGACAGGGCAGGAGCCCCAGCATTTT.

The chain couples TRBV27 to TRBJ1-6, with a tentative D call TRBD1 (5 bases). Germline lookup yields CDR1 MNHEY and CDR2 SMNVEV (reference sequence). Trimming took off 3 bases at V and 9 bases at J, with 18 bases between the two ends. CDR3 length: 16 amino acids. CDR3 nucleotide sequence: TGTGCCAGCAGTTTCAGGGTACCGCATATCATTTCACCCCTCCACTTT. It yields the protein CASSFRVPHIISPLHF.

The V call is TRBV7-9, the J call TRBJ1-1; 7 nucleotides agree with TRBD1. The V gene end was trimmed by 1 base and the J gene end by 0 bases; junction bases not matched to a gene: 5. Germline V gives CDR1 SEHNR, CDR2 FQNEAQ (reference sequence). The CDR3 totals 16 residues. CDR3 coding DNA: TGTGCCAGCAGCTTAGAGGGGGACAGAGTGAACACTGAAGCTTTCTTT. Amino acids: CASSLEGDRVNTEAFF.

This clone appeared a few times. The chain has TRBV6-6 and TRBJ2-7, with 8 nucleotides matching TRBD2. The CDR3 runs to 13 residues. CDR1 is MNHNY and CDR2 is SVGAGI in the germline V gene (reference sequence). V shed 6 bases, J shed 5 bases, and the junction held 6 bases outside the gene matches. The CDR3 coding sequence is TGTGCCAGCAGCCGGGGGGGGCAAAACGAGCAGTACTTC. Translated, it gives CASSRGGQNEQYF.

The gene calls are TRBV2 and TRBJ2-3; 7 nucleotides line up with TRBD1. In germline, CDR1 is SNHLY, CDR2 FYNNEI. After removal of 4 bases from V and 6 bases from J, the junction contained 13 bases not matched to a gene. CDR3 length: 16 residues. The CDR3 here is CASSVSRQSTGDTQYF. As DNA, the CDR3 is TGTGCCAGCAGTGTCAGCCGACAATCGACAGGGGATACGCAGTATTTT.

The chain recombines TRBV29-1 with TRBJ1-2; possible D gene TRBD1, 5 bases. The CDR3 contains 15 residues. V lost 5 bases, J lost 8 bases, and 24 bases lay in between. Per the germline V gene, CDR1 is SQVTM and CDR2 is ANQGSEA. The chain's CDR3 is CSVKIGFGAVGGYTF. The CDR3 DNA reads as TGCAGCGTTAAGATCGGTTTTGGGGCAGTGGGAGGCTACACCTTC.

This chain links TRBV25-1 with TRBJ1-1; a weak D match, TRBD1 (5 bases). This CDR3 is built from 12 residues. Trimming pared 8 bases from V and 1 base from J, leaving 8 bases between. From germline, CDR1 is MGHDK and CDR2 SYGVNS. CDR3 protein: CASGGGNTEAFF. The CDR3 region has the DNA TGTGCCAGCGGGGGGGGGAACACTGAAGCTTTCTTT.

This clone came up a few times. The chain uses TRBV29-1 and TRBJ2-1; no reliable D call. Trimming shortened V by 4 bases and J by 5 bases, and 12 bases separated the two germline ends. The V gene's germline CDR1 is SQVTM and CDR2 ANQGSEA. The CDR3 has 13 residues. The CDR3 protein is CSVGAATDNEQFF. The CDR3 region has the DNA TGCAGCGTTGGCGCGGCTACTGACAATGAGCAGTTCTTC.

The sample holds a few counts of this clone. V and J are TRBV7-2 and TRBJ2-7; 13 bases match TRBD2. CDR1 is SGHTA, CDR2 FQGNSA, per germline. There are 15 residues in the CDR3. The J segment lost 0 bases and the V segment lost 5 bases, leaving 1 base of the junction unmatched. As DNA, the CDR3 is TGTGCCAGCAGCCGGACTAGCGGGGGCTCCTACGAGCAGTACTTC. Protein sequence: CASSRTSGGSYEQYF.

The rearrangement links TRBV28 to TRBJ1-1; D uncertain. Germline loops: CDR1 MDHEN, CDR2 SYDVKM. The CDR3 is 10 amino acids. Trimming took off 8 bases at V and 1 base at J, with 2 bases between the two ends. The CDR3 spells CASRNTEAFF. CDR3 in DNA: TGTGCCAGCCGGAACACTGAAGCTTTCTTT.